What follows are 6 T cell receptor beta chains derived from one specimen sequenced in a study of OX40 agonist ivuxolimab in advanced cancers. The assay was immunoSEQ multiplex PCR, and TCRdb's table has in-frame clones only and misses some. The sample shows some 71,000 clones, about 89% of them seen only once. The sequenced sample was CD4+ or CD8+ T cells sorted from blood, obtained in a trial of the OX40 agonist ivuxolimab. The source of these receptors is an adult with an advanced solid tumor such as melanoma, head and neck, liver or kidney cancer.

The rearrangement joins TRBV25-1 to TRBJ1-2, with D unclear. The CDR3 length is 14 residues. Per germline, CDR1 MGHDK and CDR2 SYGVNS. Trimming took 1 base from V and 5 from J, leaving 11 bases between them. CDR3 residues: CASSESPAPYGYTF. The CDR3 bases are TGTGCCAGCAGTGAATCGCCGGCACCATATGGCTACACCTTC.

The chain has TRBV9 and TRBJ2-7; no firm D call. This CDR3 has 15 amino acids. Looked up from germline, CDR1 is SGDLS and CDR2 is YYNGEE. V lost 0 bases and J 4 bases, leaving 14 bases between the germline ends. The CDR3 DNA is TGTGCCAGCAGCGTAGGGGCGGCACTGTTATACGAGCAGTACTTC. This codes for CASSVGAALLYEQYF. Full variable domain (missing parts from reference TRBV9 and TRBJ2-7): DSGVTQTPKHLITATGQRVTLRCSPRSGDLSVYWYQQSLDQGLQFLIQYYNGEERAKGNILERFSAQQFPDLHSELNLSSLELGDSALYFCASSVGAALLYEQYFGPGTRLTVT.

The chain employs TRBV10-2 and TRBJ1-2; tentative D call: TRBD1 (6 bases). The length of the CDR3 is 15 residues. Germline CDR1 WSHSY, CDR2 SAAADI. V lost 0 bases, J lost 6 bases, and 14 bases lay in between. The CDR3 DNA follows: TGCGCCAGCAGTGAGTCCTTTTGGGGGGGCAATGGCTACACCTTC. Protein sequence: CASSESFWGGNGYTF.

The chain employs TRBV4-1 and TRBJ2-1, with 9 bases identical to TRBD2. CDR3 length: 16 residues. V lost 1 base, J lost 5 bases, and 6 bases stayed unmatched. Germline loops: CDR1 MGHRA, CDR2 YSYEKL. CDR3 sequence reads: CASSQGSSGIDNEQFF. Here the CDR3 DNA reads TGCGCCAGCAGCCAAGGGTCTAGCGGGATCGACAATGAGCAGTTCTTC.

The V and J genes are TRBV4-2 and TRBJ2-1; 7 bases map to TRBD2. The ends lost 4 bases at V and 5 bases at J; junction bases unmatched: 8. Per the germline V gene, CDR1 is LGHNA and CDR2 is YNFKEQ. The CDR3 runs 15 residues. CDR3 nucleotide sequence: TGTGCCAGCAGCCGCGAGTGGGAGGGGAACAATGAGCAGTTCTTC. The encoded protein is CASSREWEGNNEQFF.

This chain connects TRBV7-9 to TRBJ2-3; 12 bases match TRBD2. After removal of 9 bases from V and 4 bases from J, the junction contained 11 bases not matched to a gene. Germline V gives CDR1 SEHNR, CDR2 FQNEAQ (reference sequence). There are 16 residues in the CDR3. The CDR3 sequence is CASPAETSGSSDTQYF. In DNA, the CDR3 is TGTGCCAGTCCAGCCGAGACTAGCGGGAGTTCAGATACGCAGTATTTT.